This TCR beta chain appears in the sequencing data of a study of shared clonotypes between healthy human individuals. On the study more broadly: Per donor, three plates held CD4 naive cells, three held CD4 memory, two held CD8 naive and one held CD8 memory.

As defined, naive CD8 cells were CD45RO-negative and positively selected for CCR7, with terminally differentiated effector memory CD45RA+ cells excluded. For this clone: Its cognate antigen is unknown.

Clones were sequenced by immunoSEQ multiplex PCR, and TCRdb holds only the in-frame ones, with some missing. This table has some 2.1 million clones, around 95% appearing once. Study conclusions and caveats: Relative to clonotypes present in all four donors, those not shared had lower generation probabilities. Naive subsets generally had larger estimated richness than memory subsets.

The receptor comes from a man younger than 30 in good health. Some clones in this sample may be carry-over from other donors' samples. Sequenced material: naive CD8+ T cells from PBMCs.

The CDR3 DNA follows: TGTGCCAGCAGCGTAGAGGCAGGGGCTAGTCGCGAGTATTTT. Encoded protein: CASSVEAGASREYF. This sequence joins TRBV9 and TRBJ2-3; D may be TRBD1 (6 bases). CDR1 SGDLS and CDR2 YYNGEE come from the germline V gene. The V end was cut by 0 bases, the J end by 13 bases, with 18 bases between. This CDR3 is 14 amino acids long.